This T cell receptor (beta chain) was profiled in a study of cytomegalovirus exposure and HLA in healthy donors. Regarding the study as a whole: Most TCR beta V segments were productive about 87% or about 30% of the time in an earlier analysis.

CDR3 length: 18 residues. Germline CDR1 and CDR2: SQVTM and ANQGSEA. V dropped 4 bases and J dropped 4; count of bases not matched to a gene: 21. About this clone itself: Its matching antigen is unknown.

PCR employed 60 Vbeta and 13 Jbeta primers. The repertoire was sequenced with immunoSEQ multiplex PCR; TCRdb's copy has only in-frame clones and lacks some. This sample yields under 110,000 clones, of which roughly 70% are seen a single time; about 10% belongs to the top ten. Specimen: PBMCs. The rearrangement joins TRBV29-1 to TRBJ1-2; 7 positions match TRBD1. The receptor was derived from a man in his fifties or sixties in good health and CMV-seronegative. The CDR3 DNA reads as TGCAGCGTTGGGGGGAAGGGGGCGCGAGGGTCCGCCCCCTATGGCTACACCTTC. Protein product: CSVGGKGARGSAPYGYTF.